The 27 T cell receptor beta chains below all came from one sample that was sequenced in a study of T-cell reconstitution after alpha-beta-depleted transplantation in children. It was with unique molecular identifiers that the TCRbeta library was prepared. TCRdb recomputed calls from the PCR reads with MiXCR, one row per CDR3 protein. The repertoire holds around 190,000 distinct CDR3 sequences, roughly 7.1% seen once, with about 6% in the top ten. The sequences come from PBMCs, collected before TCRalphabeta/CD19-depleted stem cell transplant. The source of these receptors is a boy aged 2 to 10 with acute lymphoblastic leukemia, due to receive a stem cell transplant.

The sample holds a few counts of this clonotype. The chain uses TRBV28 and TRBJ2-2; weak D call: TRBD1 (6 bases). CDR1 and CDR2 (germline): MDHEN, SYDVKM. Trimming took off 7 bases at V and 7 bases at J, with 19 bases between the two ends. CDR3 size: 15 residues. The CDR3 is CASTHRVPGSGELFF. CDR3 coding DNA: TGTGCCAGCACACACAGGGTTCCAGGCAGCGGGGAGCTGTTTTTT.

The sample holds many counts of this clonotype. Here the CDR3 reads CSASPRDYFTEQYF. The CDR3 nucleotides read TGCAGTGCTAGCCCAAGGGACTACTTCACCGAGCAGTACTTC. The chain combines TRBV20-1 with TRBJ2-7; 7 bases fit TRBD2. CDR1 and CDR2 (germline): DFQATT, SNEGSKA (reference sequence). V lost 3 bases, J lost 6 bases, and 11 bases stayed unmatched. The CDR3 is 14 amino acids.

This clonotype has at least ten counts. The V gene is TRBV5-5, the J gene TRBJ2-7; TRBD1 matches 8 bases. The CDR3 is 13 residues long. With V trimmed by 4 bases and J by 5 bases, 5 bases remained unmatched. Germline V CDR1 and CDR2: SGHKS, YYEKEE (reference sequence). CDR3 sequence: CASSPTDRDEQYF. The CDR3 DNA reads TGTGCCAGCAGCCCGACGGACAGGGACGAGCAGTACTTC.

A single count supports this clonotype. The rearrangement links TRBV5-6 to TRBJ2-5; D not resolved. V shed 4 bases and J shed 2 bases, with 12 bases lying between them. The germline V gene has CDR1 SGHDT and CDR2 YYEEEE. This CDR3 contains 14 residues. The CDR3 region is CASSPGLRQETQYF. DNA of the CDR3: TGTGCCAGCAGCCCCGGGCTGCGTCAAGAGACCCAGTACTTC.

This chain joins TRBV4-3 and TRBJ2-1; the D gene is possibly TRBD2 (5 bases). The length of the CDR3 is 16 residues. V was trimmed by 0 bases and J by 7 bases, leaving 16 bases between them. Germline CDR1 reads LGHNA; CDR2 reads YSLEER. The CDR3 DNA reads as TGCGCCAGCAGCCAAGATAGACTACCGGCGTGGAATGAGCAGTTCTTC. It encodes CASSQDRLPAWNEQFF.

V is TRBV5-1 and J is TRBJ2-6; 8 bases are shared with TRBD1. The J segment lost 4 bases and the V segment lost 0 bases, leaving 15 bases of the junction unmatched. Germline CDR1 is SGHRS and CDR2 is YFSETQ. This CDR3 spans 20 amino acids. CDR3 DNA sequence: TGCGCCAGCAGCTTGGCCGGGGACAGGAGGGCCCTCGAAGGGGCCAACGTCCTGACTTTC. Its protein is CASSLAGDRRALEGANVLTF.

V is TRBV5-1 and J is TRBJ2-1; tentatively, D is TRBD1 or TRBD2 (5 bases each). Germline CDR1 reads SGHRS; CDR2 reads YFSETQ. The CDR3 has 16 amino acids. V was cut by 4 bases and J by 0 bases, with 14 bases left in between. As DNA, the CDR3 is TGCGCCAGCAGCGTGTCTTGGGGGTTCTCCTACAATGAGCAGTTCTTC. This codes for CASSVSWGFSYNEQFF.

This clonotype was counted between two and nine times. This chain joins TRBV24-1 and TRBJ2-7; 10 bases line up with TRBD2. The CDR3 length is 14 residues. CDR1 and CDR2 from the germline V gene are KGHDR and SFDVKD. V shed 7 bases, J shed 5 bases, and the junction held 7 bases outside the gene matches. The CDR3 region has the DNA TGTGCCACCAGAGCTCTAGCGGGAGCAAACGAGCAGTACTTC. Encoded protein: CATRALAGANEQYF.

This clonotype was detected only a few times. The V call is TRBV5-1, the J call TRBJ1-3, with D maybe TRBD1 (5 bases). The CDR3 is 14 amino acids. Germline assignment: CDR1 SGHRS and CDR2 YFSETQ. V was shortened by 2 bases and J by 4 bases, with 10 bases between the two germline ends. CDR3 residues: CASSLSGRGNTIYF. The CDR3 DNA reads TGCGCCAGCAGCTTATCAGGGCGCGGAAACACCATATATTTT. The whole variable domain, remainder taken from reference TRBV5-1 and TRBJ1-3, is KAGVTQTPRYLIKTRGQQVTLSCSPISGHRSVSWYQQTPGQGLQFLFEYFSETQRNKGNFPGRFSGRQFSNSRSEMNVSTLELGDSALYLCASSLSGRGNTIYFGEGSWLTVV.

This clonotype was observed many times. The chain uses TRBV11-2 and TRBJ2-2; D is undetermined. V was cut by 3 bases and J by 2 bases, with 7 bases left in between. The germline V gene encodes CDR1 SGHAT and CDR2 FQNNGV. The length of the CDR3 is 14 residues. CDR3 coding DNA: TGTGCCAGCAGCTTGCACTCTAACACCGGGGAGCTGTTTTTT. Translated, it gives CASSLHSNTGELFF.

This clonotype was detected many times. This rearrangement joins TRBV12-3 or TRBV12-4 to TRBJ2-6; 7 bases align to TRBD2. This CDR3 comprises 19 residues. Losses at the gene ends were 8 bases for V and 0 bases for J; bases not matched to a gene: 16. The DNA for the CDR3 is TGTGCCAGCGGGCCCCAGGCTAGCGGAGTTTACTCTGGGGCCAACGTCCTGACTTTC. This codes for CASGPQASGVYSGANVLTF.

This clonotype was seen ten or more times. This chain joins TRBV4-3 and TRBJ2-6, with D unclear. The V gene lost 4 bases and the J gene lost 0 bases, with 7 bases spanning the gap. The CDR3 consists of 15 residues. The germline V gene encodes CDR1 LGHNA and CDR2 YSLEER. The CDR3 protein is CASSRDNSGANVLTF. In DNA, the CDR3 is TGCGCCAGCAGCCGCGACAACTCTGGGGCCAACGTCCTGACTTTC.

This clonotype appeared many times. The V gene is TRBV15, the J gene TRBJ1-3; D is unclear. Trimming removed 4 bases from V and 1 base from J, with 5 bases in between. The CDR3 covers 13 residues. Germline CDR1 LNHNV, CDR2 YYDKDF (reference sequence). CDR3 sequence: CATSKGSGNTIYF. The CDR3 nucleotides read TGTGCCACCAGCAAGGGATCTGGAAACACCATATATTTT.

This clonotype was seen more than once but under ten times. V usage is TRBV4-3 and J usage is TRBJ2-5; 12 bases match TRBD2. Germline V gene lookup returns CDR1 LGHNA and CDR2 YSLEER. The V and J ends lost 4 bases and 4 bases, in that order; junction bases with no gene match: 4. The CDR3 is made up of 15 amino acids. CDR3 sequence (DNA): TGCGCCAGCAGCCCGGGGACTAGCGGGCCAGAGACCCAGTACTTC. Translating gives CASSPGTSGPETQYF.

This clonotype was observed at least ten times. The DNA of the CDR3 is TGTGCCTCGGGACAGTACCCATCCACAGATACGCAGTATTTT. Translation: CASGQYPSTDTQYF. The chain has TRBV30 and TRBJ2-3; 7 positions match TRBD1. The CDR3 is 14 residues long. After removal of 7 bases from V and 2 bases from J, the junction contained 9 bases not matched to a gene. Germline V gives CDR1 GTSNPN, CDR2 SVGIG (reference sequence).

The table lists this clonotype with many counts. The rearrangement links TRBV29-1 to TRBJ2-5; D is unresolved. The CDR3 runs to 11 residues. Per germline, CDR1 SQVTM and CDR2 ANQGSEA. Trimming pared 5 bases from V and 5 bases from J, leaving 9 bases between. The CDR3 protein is CSVFGRETQYF. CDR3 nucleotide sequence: TGCAGCGTTTTTGGGCGTGAGACCCAGTACTTC.

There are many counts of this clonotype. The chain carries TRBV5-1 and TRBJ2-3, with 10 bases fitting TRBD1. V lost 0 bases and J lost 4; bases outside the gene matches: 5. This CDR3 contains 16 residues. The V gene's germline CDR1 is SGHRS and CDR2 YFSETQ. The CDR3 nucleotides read TGCGCCAGCAGCTTGGAACCGGGACAGGGGCCAGATACGCAGTATTTT. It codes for CASSLEPGQGPDTQYF.

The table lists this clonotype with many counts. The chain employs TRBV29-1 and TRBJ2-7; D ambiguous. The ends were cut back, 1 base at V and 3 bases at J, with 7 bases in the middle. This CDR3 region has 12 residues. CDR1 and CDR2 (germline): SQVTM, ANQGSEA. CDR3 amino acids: CSVEGNGYEQYF. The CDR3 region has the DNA TGCAGCGTTGAAGGGAATGGCTACGAGCAGTACTTC.

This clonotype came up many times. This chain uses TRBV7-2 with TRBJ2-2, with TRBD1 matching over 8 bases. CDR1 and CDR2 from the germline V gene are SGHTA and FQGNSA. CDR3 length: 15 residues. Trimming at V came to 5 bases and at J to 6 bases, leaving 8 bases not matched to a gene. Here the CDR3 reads CASSPLTGASGELFF. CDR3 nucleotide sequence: TGTGCCAGCAGCCCTCTGACAGGGGCATCCGGGGAGCTGTTTTTT.

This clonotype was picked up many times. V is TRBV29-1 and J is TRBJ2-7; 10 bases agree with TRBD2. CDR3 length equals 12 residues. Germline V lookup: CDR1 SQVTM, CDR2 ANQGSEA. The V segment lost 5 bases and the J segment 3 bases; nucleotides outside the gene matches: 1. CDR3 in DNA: TGCAGCGTTCTAGCGGGGGACTACGAGCAGTACTTC. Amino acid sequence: CSVLAGDYEQYF.

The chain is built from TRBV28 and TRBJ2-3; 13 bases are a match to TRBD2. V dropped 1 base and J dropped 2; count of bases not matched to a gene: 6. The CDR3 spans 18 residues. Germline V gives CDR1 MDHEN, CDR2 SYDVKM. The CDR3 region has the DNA TGTGCCAGCAGTTTATCTTCAGGACTAGCGGGAGCCACAGATACGCAGTATTTT. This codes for CASSLSSGLAGATDTQYF.

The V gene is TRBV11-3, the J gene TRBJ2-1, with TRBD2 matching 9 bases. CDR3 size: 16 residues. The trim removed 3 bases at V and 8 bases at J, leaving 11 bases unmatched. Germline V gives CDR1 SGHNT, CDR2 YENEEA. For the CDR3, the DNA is TGTGCCAGCAGCTTGACGGCGGGAGGGCCGAAAGATGAGCAGTTCTTC. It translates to CASSLTAGGPKDEQFF.

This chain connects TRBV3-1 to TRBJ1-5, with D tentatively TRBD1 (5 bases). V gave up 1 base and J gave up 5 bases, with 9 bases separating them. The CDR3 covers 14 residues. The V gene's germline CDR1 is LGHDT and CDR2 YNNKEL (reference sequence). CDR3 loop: CASSQGGADQPQHF. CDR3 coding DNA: TGTGCCAGCAGCCAAGGTGGGGCAGATCAGCCCCAGCATTTT.

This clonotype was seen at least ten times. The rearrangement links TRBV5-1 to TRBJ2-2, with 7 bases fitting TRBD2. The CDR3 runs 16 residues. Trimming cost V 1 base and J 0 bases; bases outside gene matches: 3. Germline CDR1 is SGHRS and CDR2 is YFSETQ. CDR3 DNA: TGCGCCAGCAGCTTGATCACTAGCGCGAACACCGGGGAGCTGTTTTTT. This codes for CASSLITSANTGELFF. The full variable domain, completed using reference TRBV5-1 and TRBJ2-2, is KAGVTQTPRYLIKTRGQQVTLSCSPISGHRSVSWYQQTPGQGLQFLFEYFSETQRNKGNFPGRFSGRQFSNSRSEMNVSTLELGDSALYLCASSLITSANTGELFFGEGSRLTVL.

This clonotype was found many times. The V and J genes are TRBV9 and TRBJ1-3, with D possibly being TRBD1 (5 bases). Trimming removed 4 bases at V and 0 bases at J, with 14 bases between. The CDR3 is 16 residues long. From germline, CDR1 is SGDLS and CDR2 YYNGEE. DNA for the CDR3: TGTGCCAGCAGCCAAGGAGGGGCTTTCTCTGGAAACACCATATATTTT. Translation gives CASSQGGAFSGNTIYF.

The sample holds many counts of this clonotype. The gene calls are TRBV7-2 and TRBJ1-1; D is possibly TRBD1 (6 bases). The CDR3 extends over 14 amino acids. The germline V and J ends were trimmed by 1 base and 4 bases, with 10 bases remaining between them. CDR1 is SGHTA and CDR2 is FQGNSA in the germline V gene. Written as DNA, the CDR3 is TGTGCCAGCAGCTTAGGTCAGGGGTTCACTGAAGCTTTCTTT. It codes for CASSLGQGFTEAFF.

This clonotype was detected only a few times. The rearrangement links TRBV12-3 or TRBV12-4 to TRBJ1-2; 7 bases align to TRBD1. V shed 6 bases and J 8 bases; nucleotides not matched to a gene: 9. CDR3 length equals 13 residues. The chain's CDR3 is CASRPDRLPGYTF. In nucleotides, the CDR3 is TGTGCCAGCAGACCGGACAGGCTCCCGGGCTACACCTTC.